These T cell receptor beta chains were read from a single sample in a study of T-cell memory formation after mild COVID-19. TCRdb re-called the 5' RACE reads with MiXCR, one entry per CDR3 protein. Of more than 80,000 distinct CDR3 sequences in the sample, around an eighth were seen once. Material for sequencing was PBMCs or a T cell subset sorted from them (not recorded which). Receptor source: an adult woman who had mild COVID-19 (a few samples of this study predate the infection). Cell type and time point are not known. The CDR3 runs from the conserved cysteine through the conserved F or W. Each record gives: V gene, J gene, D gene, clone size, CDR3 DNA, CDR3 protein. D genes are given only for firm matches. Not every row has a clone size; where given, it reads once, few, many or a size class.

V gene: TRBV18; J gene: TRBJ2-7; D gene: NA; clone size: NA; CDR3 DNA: TGTGCCAGCTCACCGGCGGGCACCGCTTACGAGCAGTACTTC; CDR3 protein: CASSPAGTAYEQYF
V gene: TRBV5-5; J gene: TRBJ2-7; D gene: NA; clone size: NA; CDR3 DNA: TGTGCCAGCAGCCTCGGGGCAGTCTCCTACGAGCAGTACTTC; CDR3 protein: CASSLGAVSYEQYF
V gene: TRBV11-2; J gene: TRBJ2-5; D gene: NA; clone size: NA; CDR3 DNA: TGTGCCAGCAGCCCCGGAAAAGAGACCCAGTACTTC; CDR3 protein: CASSPGKETQYF
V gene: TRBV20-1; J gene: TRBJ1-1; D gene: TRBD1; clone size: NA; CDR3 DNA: TGCAGTGCTGTGGGACAGGCCCCTGAAGCTTTCTTT; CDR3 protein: CSAVGQAPEAFF
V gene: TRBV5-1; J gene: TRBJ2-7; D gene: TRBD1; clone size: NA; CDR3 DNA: TGCGCCAGCAGCTACCGGGACAGGGAACTCCGCGAGCAGTACTTC; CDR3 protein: CASSYRDRELREQYF
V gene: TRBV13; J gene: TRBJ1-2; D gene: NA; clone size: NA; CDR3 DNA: TGTGCCAGCAGCTACCAACGACGGGAAGGAGGGGACCTGTGCTGCACCTTC; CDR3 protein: CASSYQRREGGDLCCTF
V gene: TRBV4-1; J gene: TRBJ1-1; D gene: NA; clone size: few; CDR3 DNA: TGCGCCAGCAGCCAAGTGGGGTCTAACACTGAAGCTTTCTTT; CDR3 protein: CASSQVGSNTEAFF
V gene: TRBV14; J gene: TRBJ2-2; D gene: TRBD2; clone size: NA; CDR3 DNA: TGTGCCAGCAGCCATCACCCGTACGGACTAGCGGGATTAAACACCGGGGAGCTGTTTTTT; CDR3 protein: CASSHHPYGLAGLNTGELFF
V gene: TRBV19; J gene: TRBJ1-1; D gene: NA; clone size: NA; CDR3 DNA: TGTGCCAGTAGTTTGGCAGCTGAGAGGACTGAAGCTTTCTTT; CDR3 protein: CASSLAAERTEAFF
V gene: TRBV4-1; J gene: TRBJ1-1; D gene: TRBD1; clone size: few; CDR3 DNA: TGCGCCAGCAGCCAGGGGGTTAACAGGGGAGGAACTGAAGCTTTCTTT; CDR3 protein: CASSQGVNRGGTEAFF
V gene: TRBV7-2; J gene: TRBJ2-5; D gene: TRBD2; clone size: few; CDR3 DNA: TGTGCCAGCAGCTTGGGACTAGCGGGATACCAAGAGGCCCAGTACTTC; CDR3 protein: CASSLGLAGYQEAQYF
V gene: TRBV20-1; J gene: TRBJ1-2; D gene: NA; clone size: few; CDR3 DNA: TGCAGTGCTGGTGAGAGGGGCTACACCTTC; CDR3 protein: CSAGERGYTF
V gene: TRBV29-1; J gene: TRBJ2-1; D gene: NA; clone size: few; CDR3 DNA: TGCAGCGTTGAAACCGATTCGTGGGGCAATGAGCAGTTCTTC; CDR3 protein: CSVETDSWGNEQFF
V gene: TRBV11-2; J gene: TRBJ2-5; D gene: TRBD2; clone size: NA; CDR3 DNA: TGTGCCAGCAGCTACACCGGGACTAGCGGGGAGACCCAGTACTTC; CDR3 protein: CASSYTGTSGETQYF
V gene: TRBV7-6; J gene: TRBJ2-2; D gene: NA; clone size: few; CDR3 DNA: TGTGCCAGCAGCTTAGGACCCGGGGAGCTGTTTTTT; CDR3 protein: CASSLGPGELFF
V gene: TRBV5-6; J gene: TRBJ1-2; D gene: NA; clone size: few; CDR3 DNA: TGTGCCAGCAGCTTGAGCCAGGGTAGTGATGGCTACACCTTC; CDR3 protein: CASSLSQGSDGYTF
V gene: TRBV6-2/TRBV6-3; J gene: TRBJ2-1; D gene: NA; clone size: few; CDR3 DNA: TGTGCCAGCAGGCCAGTAGCCCATGAGCAGTTCTTC; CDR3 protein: CASRPVAHEQFF
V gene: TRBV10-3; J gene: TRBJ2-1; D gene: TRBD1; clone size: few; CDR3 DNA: TGTGCCATCAGTGAGGAGGGGGCCGCCTACAATGAGCAGTTCTTC; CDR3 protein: CAISEEGAAYNEQFF
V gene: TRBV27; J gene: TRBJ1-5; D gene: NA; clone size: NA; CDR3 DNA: TGTGCCAGCAGTTTATCGTATGGGAGCAATCAGCCCCAGCATTTT; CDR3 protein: CASSLSYGSNQPQHF
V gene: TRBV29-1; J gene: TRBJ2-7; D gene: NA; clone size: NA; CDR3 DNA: TGCAGCGTTGCATCCCAAGCCCGCTACGAGCAGTACTTC; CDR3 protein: CSVASQARYEQYF
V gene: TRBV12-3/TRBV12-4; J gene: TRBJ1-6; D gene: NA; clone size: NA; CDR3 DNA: TGTGCCAGCAGTTTAAGGTCCAGGGTGAATTCACCCCTCCACTTT; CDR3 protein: CASSLRSRVNSPLHF
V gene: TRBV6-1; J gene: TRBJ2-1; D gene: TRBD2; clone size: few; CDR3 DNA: TGTGCCAGCAGTGAGGGACTAGCGGGAGGGTCCTACAATGAGCAGTTCTTC; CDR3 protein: CASSEGLAGGSYNEQFF
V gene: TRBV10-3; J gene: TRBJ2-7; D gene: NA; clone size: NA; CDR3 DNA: TGTGCCATCAGTCAGAGGTACGAGCAGTACTTC; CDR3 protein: CAISQRYEQYF
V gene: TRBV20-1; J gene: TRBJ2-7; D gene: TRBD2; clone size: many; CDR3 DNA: TGCAGTGCTAGAGATCGACTAGCGACCTACGAGCAGTACTTC; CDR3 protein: CSARDRLATYEQYF
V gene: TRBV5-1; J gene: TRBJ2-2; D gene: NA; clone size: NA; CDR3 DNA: TGCGCCAGCAGCTTACCCATAGCGGAACCGAACACCGGGGAGCTGTTTTTT; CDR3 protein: CASSLPIAEPNTGELFF
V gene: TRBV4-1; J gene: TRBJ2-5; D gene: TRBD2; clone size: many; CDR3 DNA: TGCGCCAGCAGCCAAGATGTAGCGGGGGGGCTTGGGGCCCAGTACTTC; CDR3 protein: CASSQDVAGGLGAQYF
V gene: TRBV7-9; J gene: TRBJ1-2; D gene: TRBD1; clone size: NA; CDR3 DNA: TGTGCCAGCAGCTTATCAGGACAGGAAGCTAACTATGGCTACACCTTC; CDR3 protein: CASSLSGQEANYGYTF
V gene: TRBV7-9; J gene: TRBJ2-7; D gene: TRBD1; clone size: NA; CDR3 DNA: TGTGCCAGCATCGATTCGAGGACAGGGTTGGACGAGCAGTACTTC; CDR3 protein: CASIDSRTGLDEQYF
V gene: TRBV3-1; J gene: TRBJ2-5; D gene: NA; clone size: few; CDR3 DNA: TGTGCCAGCAGCCAAGATGGCTGGGGGCAAGAGACCCAGTACTTC; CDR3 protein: CASSQDGWGQETQYF
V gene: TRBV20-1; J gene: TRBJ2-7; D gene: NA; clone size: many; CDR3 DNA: TGCAGTGCCGTGGGTGGGGGATACGAGCAGTACTTC; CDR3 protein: CSAVGGGYEQYF
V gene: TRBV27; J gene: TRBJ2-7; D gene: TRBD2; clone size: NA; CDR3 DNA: TGTGCCAGCAGTTTATACCTTGCGGGGGGGCCTGACGACGAGCAGTACTTC; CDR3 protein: CASSLYLAGGPDDEQYF
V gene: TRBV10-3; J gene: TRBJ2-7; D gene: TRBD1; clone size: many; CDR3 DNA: TGTGCCATCAGCGAAGGGACAGGGCAATCTTACGAGCAGTACTTC; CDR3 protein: CAISEGTGQSYEQYF
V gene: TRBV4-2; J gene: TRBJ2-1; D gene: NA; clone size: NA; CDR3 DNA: TGTGCCAGCAGCCAAGTAAATTCGGGGGCCCGCAGGAATGAGCAGTTCTTC; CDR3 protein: CASSQVNSGARRNEQFF
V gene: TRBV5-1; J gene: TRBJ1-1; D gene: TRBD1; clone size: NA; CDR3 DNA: TGCGCCAGCAGCTTTCACGACAGGGGGATGAACACTGAAGCTTTCTTT; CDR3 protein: CASSFHDRGMNTEAFF
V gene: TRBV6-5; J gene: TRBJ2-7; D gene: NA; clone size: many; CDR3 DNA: TGTGCCAGCAGTTACCTTAGCGGTCCGTCCTACGAGCAGTACTTC; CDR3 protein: CASSYLSGPSYEQYF
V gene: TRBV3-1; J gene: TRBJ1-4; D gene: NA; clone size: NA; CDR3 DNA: TGTGCCAGCAGCCTTCGGGCCTTCAATGAAAAACTGTTTTTT; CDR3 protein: CASSLRAFNEKLFF
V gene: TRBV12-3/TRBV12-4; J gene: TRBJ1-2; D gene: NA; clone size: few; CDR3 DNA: TGTGCCAGCAGTTTAATTGGGGGGGACAACTATGGCTACACCTTC; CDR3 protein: CASSLIGGDNYGYTF
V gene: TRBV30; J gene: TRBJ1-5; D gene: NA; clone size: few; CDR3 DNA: TGTGCCTGGAGTCCCTTGGGGGATTATAGCAATCAGCCCCAGCATTTT; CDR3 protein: CAWSPLGDYSNQPQHF
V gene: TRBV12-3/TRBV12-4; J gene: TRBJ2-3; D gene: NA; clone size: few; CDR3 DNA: TGTGCCAGCAGTCCATCCCGTCTGGATACGCAGTATTTT; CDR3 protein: CASSPSRLDTQYF
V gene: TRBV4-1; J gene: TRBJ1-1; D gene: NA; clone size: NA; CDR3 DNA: TGCGCCAGCAGCCAAGAGAGGGGGGCCACTGAAGCTTTCTTT; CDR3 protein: CASSQERGATEAFF